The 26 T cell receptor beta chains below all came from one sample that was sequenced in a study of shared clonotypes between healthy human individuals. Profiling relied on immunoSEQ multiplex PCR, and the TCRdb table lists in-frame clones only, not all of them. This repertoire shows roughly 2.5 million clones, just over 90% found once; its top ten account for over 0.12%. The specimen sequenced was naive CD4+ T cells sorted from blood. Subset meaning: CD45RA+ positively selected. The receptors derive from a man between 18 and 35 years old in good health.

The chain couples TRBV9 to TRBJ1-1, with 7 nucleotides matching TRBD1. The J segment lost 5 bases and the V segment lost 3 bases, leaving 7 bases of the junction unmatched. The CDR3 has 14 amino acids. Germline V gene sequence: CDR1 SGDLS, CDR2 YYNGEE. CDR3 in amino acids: CASSARQGWTEAFF. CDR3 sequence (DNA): TGTGCCAGCAGCGCCAGACAGGGCTGGACTGAAGCTTTCTTT.

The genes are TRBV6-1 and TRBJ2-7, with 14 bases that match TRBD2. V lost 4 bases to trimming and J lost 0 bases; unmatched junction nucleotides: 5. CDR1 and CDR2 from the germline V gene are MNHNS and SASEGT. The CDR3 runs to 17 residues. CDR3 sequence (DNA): TGTGCCAGCAGTGGGACTAGCGGGAGGTCCCACTCCTACGAGCAGTACTTC. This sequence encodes CASSGTSGRSHSYEQYF.

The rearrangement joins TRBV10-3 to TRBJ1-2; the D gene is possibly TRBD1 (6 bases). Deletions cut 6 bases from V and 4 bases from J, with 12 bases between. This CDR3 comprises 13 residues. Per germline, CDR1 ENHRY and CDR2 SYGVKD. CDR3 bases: TGTGCCATCAGGGGTACAGGGAGCTATGGCTACACCTTC. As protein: CAIRGTGSYGYTF.

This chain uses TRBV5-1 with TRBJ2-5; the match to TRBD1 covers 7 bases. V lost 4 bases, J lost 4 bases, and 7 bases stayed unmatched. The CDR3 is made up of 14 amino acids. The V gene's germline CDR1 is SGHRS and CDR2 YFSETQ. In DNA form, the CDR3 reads TGCGCCAGCAGCAATAAGACAGGGATAGAGACCCAGTACTTC. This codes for CASSNKTGIETQYF.

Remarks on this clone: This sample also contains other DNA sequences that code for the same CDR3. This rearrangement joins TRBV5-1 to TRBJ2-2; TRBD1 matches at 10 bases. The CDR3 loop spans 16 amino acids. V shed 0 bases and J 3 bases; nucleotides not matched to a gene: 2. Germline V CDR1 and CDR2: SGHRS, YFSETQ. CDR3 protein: CASSLEGQGYTGELFF. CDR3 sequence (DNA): TGCGCCAGCAGCTTGGAGGGACAGGGGTACACCGGGGAGCTGTTTTTT.

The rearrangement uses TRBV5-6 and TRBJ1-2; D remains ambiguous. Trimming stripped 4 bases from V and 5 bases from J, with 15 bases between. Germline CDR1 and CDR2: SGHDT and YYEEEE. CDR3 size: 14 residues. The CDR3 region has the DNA TGTGCCAGCAGCCGGGAGGAGGGTTGGTATGGCTACACCTTC. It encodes CASSREEGWYGYTF. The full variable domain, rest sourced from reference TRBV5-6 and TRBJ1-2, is DAGVTQSPTHLIKTRGQQVTLRCSPKSGHDTVSWYQQALGQGPQFIFQYYEEEERQRGNFPDRFSGHQFPNYSSELNVNALLLGDSALYLCASSREEGWYGYTFGSGTRLTVV.

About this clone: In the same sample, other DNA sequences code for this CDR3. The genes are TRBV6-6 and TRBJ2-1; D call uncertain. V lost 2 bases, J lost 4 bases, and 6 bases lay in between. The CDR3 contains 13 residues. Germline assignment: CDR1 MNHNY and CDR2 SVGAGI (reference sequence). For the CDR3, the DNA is TGTGCCAGCAGTTACGAGAGTTACAATGAGCAGTTCTTC. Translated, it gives CASSYESYNEQFF.

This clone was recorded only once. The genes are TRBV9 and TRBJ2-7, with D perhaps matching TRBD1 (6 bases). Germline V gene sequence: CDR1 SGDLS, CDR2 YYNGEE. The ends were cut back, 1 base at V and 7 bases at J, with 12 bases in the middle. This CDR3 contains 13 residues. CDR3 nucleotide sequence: TGTGCCAGCAGCGTATCAGGGGCTGAGGAGCAGTACTTC. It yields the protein CASSVSGAEEQYF.

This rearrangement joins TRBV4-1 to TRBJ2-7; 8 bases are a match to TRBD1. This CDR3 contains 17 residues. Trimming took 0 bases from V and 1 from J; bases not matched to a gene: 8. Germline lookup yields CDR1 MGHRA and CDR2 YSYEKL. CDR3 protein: CASSQDRAGGASYEQYF. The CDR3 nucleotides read TGCGCCAGCAGCCAAGATCGGGCAGGGGGCGCTTCCTACGAGCAGTACTTC.

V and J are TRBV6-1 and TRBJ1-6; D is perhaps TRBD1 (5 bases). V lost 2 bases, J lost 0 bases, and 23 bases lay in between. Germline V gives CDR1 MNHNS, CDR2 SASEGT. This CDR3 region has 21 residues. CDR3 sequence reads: CASSESRVRGLLISYNSPLHF. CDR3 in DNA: TGTGCCAGCAGTGAAAGTAGAGTTCGGGGACTTCTTATCTCCTATAATTCACCCCTCCACTTT.

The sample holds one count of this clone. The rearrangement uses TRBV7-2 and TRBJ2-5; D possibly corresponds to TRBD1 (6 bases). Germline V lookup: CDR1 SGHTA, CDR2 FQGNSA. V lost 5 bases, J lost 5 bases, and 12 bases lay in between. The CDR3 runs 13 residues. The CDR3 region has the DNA TGTGCCAGCAGCAAAGGGGGTTATGAGACCCAGTACTTC. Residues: CASSKGGYETQYF.

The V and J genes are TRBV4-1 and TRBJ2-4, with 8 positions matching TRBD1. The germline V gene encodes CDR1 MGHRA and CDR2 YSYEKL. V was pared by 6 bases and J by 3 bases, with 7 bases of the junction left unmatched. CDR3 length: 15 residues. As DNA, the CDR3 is TGCGCCAGCAGAGTGACAGGGGACGGCAAAAACATTCAGTACTTC. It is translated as CASRVTGDGKNIQYF.

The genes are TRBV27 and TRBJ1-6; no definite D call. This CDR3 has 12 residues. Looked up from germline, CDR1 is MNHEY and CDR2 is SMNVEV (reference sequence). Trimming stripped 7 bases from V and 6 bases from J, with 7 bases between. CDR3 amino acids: CASNTANSPLHF. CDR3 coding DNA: TGTGCCAGCAATACAGCTAATTCACCCCTCCACTTT.

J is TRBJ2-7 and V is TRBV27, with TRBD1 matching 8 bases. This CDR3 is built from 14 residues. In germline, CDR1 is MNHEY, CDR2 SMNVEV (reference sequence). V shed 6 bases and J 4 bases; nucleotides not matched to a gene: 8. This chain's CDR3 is CASRGTGEGYEQYF. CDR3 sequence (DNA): TGTGCCAGCAGAGGGACAGGAGAAGGATACGAGCAGTACTTC.

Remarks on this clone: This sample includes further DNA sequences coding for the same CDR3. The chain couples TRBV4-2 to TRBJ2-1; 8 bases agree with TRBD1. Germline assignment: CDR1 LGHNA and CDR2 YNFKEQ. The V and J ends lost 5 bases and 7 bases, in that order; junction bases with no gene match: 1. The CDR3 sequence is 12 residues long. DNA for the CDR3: TGTGCCAGCAGCAGACAGGGGAATGAGCAGTTCTTC. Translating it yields CASSRQGNEQFF.

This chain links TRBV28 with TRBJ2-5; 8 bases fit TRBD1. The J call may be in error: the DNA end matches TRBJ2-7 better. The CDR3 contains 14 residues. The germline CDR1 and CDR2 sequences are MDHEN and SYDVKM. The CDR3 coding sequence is TGTGCCAGCAACACCGGGACAGGACTTCGCGAGCAGTACTTC. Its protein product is CASNTGTGLREQYF.

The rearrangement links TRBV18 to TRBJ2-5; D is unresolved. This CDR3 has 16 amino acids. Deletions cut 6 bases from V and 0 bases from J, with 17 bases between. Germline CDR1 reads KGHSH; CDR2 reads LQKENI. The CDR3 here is CASSRTEWAYQETQYF. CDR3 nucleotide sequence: TGTGCCAGCTCCCGAACAGAGTGGGCGTACCAAGAGACCCAGTACTTC. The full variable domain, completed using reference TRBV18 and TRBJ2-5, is NAGVMQNPRHLVRRRGQEARLRCSPMKGHSHVYWYRQLPEEGLKFMVYLQKENIIDESGMPKERFSAEFPKEGPSILRIQQVVRGDSAAYFCASSRTEWAYQETQYFGPGTRLLVL.

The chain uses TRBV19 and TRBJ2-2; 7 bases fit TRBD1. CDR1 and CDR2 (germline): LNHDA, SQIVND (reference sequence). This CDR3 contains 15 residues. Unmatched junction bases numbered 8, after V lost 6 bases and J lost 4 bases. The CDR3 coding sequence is TGTGCCAGTAGATACGAGGGACAGATCACCGGGGAGCTGTTTTTT. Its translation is CASRYEGQITGELFF.

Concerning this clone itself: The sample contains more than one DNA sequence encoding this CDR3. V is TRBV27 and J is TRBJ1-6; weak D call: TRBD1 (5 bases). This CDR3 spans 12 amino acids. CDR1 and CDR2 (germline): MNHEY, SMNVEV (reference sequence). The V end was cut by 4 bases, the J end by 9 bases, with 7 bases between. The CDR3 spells CASSSRGSPLHF. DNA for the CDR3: TGTGCCAGCAGTTCTAGGGGTTCACCCCTCCACTTT.

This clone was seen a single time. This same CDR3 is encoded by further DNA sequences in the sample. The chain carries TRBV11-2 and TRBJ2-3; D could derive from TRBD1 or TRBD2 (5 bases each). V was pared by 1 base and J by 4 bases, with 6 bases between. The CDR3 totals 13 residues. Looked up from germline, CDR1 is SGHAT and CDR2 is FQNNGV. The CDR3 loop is CASSLVGPDTQYF. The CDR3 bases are TGTGCCAGCAGCTTAGTGGGACCAGATACGCAGTATTTT.

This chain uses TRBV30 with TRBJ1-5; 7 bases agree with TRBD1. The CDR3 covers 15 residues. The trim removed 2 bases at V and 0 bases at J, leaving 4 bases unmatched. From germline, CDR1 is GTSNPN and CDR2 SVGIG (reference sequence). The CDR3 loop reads CAWSLGGFSNQPQHF. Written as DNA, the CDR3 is TGTGCCTGGAGTCTAGGGGGCTTTAGCAATCAGCCCCAGCATTTT. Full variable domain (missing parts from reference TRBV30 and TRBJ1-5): SQTIHQWPATLVQPVGSPLSLECTVEGTSNPNLYWYRQAAGRGLQLLFYSVGIGQISSEVPQNLSASRPQDRQFILSSKKLLLSDSGFYLCAWSLGGFSNQPQHFGDGTRLSIL.

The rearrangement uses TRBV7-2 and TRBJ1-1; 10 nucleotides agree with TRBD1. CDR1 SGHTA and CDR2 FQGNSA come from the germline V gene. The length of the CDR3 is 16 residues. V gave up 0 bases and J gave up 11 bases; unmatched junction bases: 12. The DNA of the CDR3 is TGTGCCAGCAGCTTAGCAAATCCCGGGACAGGGGTTAAGGCTTTCTTT. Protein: CASSLANPGTGVKAFF.

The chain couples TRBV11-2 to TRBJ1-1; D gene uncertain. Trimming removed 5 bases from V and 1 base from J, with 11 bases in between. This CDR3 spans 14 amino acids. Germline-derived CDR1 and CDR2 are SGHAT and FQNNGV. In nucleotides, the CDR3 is TGTGCCAGCAGCCCCCGGGCGGGGAACACTGAAGCTTTCTTT. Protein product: CASSPRAGNTEAFF.

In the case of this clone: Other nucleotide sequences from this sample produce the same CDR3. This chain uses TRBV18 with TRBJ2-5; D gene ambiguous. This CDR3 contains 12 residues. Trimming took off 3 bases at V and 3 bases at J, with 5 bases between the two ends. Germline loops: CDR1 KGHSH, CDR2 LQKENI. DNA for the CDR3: TGTGCCAGCTCACCCAAAGAAGAGACCCAGTACTTC. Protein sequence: CASSPKEETQYF.

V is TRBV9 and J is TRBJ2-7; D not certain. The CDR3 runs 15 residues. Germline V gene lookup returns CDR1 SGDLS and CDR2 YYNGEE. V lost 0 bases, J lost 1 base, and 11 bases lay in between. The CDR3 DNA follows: TGTGCCAGCAGCGTAGGATTGCATGGTTCCTACGAGCAGTACTTC. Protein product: CASSVGLHGSYEQYF.

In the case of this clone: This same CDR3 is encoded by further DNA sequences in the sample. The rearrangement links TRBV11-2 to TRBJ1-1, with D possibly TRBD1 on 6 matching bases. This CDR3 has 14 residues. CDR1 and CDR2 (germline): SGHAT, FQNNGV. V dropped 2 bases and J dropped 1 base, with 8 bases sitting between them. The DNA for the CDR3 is TGTGCCAGCAGCTTAAGGGGGGGGAACACTGAAGCTTTCTTT. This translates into CASSLRGGNTEAFF.